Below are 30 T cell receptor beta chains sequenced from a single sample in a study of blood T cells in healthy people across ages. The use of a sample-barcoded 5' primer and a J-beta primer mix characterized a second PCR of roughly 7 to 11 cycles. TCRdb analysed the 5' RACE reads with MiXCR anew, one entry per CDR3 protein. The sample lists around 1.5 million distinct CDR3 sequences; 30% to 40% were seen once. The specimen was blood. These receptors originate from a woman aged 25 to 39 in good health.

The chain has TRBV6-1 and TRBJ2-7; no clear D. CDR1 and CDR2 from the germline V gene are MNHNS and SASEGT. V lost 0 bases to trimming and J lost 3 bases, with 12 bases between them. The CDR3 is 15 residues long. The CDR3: CASSEARARVYEQYF. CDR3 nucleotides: TGTGCCAGCAGTGAAGCACGTGCCAGAGTCTACGAGCAGTACTTC.

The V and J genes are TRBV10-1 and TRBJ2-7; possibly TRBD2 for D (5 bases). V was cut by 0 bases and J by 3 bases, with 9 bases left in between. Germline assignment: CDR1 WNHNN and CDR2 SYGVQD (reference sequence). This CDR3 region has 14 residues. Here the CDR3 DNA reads TGCGCCAGCAGTGAGTCTAGGCGGGTCTACGAGCAGTACTTC. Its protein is CASSESRRVYEQYF.

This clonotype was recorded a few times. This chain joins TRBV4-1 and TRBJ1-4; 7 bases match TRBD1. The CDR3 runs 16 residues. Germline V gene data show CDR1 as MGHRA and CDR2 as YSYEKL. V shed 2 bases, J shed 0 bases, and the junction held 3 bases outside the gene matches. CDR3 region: CASSQRTGATNEKLFF. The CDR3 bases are TGCGCCAGCAGCCAAAGAACAGGGGCAACTAATGAAAAACTGTTTTTT.

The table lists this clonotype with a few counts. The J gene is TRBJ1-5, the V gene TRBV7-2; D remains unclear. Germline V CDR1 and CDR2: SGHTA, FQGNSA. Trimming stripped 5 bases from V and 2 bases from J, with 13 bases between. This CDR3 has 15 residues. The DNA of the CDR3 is TGTGCCAGCAGCGACACACCTACGGGCAATCAGCCCCAGCATTTT. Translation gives CASSDTPTGNQPQHF.

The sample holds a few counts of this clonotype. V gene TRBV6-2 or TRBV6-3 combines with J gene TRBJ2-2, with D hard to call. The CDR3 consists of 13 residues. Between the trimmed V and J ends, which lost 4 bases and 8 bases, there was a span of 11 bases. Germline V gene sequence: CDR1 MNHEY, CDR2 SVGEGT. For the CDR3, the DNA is TGTGCCAGCAGTTTTCCGAGAGTGGGGGAGCTGTTTTTT. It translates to CASSFPRVGELFF.

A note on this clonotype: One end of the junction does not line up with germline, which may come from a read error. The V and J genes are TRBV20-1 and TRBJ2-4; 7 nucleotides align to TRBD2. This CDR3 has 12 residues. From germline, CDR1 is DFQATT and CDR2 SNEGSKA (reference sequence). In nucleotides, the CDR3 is TGCAGGGCTAGAGCCCCTGGGGGGGAGCAGTACTTC. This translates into CRARAPGGEQYF.

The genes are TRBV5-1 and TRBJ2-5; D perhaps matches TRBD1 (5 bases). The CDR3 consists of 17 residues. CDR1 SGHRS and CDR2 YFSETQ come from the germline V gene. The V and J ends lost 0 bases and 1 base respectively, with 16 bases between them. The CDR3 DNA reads TGCGCCAGCAGCTTGGGTACAGGATCGGGTGTCCAAGAGACCCAGTACTTC. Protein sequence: CASSLGTGSGVQETQYF.

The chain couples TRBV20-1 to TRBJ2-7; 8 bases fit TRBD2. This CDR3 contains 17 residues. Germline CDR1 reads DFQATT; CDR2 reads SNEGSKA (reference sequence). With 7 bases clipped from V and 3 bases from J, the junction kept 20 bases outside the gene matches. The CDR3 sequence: CSVRGSGQRELYYEQYF. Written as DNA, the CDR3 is TGCAGTGTTAGGGGTAGTGGGCAGCGGGAGTTATACTACGAGCAGTACTTC.

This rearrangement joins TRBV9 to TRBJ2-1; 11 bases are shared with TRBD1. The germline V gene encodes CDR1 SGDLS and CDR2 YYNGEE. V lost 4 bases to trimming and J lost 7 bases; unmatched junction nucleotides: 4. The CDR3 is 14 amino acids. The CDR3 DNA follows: TGTGCCAGCAGCTTTGGACAGGGGGCGAATGAGCAGTTCTTC. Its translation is CASSFGQGANEQFF.

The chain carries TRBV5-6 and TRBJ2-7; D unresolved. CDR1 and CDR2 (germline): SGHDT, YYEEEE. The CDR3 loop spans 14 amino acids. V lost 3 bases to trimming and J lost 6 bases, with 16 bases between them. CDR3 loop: CASSSSGVILEQYF. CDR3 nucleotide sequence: TGTGCCAGCAGCTCGTCCGGCGTGATCCTCGAGCAGTACTTC.

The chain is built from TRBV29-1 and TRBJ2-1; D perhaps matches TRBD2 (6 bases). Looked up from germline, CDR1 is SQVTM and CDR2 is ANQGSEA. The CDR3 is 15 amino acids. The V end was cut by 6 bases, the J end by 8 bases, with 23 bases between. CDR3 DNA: TGCAGCGTCCCGACGGCGGGGACGGCGAAGTATGAGCAGTTCTTC. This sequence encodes CSVPTAGTAKYEQFF.

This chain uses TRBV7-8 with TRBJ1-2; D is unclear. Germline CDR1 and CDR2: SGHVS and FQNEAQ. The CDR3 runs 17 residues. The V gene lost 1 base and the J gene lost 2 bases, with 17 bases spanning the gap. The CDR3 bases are TGTGCCAGCAGCTTAGAGGGCAGGCCTCGCCTAAACTATGGCTACACCTTC. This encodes CASSLEGRPRLNYGYTF.

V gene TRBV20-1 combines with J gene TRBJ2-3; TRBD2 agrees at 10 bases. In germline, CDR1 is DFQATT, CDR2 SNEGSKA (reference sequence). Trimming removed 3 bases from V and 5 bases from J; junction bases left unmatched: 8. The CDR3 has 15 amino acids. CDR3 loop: CSARDSGGLEDTQYF. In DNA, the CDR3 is TGCAGTGCTAGGGATAGCGGGGGGTTAGAAGATACGCAGTATTTT.

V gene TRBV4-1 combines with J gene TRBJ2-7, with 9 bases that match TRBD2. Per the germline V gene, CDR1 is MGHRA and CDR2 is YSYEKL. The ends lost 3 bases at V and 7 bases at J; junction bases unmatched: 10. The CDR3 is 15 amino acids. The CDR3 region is CASSQDRTSDLEQYF. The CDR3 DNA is TGCGCCAGCAGCCAGGATCGGACTAGCGACCTAGAGCAGTACTTC.

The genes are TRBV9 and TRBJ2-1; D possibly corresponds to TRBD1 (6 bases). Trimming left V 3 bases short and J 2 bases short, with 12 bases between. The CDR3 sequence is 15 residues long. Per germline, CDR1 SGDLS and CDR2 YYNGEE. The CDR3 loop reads CASSEQGWAYNEQFF. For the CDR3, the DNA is TGTGCCAGCAGCGAGCAGGGGTGGGCCTACAATGAGCAGTTCTTC.

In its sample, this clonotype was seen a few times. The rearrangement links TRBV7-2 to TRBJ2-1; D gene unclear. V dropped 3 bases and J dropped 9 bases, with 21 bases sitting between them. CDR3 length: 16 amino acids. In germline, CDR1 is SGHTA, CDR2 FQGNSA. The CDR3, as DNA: TGTGCCAGCAGCTTCTTGGGGTTTTTCCGACCGACTGAGCAGTTCTTC. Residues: CASSFLGFFRPTEQFF.

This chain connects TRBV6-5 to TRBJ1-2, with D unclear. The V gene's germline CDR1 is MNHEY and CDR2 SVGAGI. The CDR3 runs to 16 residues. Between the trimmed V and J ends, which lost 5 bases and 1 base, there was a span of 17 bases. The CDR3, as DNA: TGTGCCAGCAGTCCCCCCCGGAGGGTGGTTAACTATGGCTACACCTTC. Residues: CASSPPRRVVNYGYTF.

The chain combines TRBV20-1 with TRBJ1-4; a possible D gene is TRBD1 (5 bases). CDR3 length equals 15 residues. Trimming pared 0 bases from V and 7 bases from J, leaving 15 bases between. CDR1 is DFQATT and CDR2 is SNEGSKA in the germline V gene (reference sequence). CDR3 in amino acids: CSARDRGSVGEKLFF. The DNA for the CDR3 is TGCAGTGCTAGAGATCGGGGGAGCGTCGGTGAAAAACTGTTTTTT.

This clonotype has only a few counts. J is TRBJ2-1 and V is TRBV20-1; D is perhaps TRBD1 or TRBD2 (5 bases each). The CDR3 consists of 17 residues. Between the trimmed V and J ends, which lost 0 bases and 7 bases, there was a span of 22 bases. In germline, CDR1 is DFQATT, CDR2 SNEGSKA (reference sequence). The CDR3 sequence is CSARDLRGQGPTNEQFF. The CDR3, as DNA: TGCAGTGCTAGAGATCTACGGGGCCAGGGACCTACGAATGAGCAGTTCTTC.

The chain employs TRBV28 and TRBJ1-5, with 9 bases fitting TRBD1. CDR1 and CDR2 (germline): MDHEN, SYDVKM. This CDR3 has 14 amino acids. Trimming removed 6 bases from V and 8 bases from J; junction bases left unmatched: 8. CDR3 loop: CASRMGQGNKPQHF. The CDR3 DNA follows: TGTGCCAGCAGGATGGGACAGGGAAACAAGCCCCAGCATTTT. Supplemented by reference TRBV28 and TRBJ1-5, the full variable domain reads DVKVTQSSRYLVKRTGEKVFLECVQDMDHENMFWYRQDPGLGLRLIYFSYDVKMKEKGDIPEGYSVSREKKERFSLILESASTNQTSMYLCASRMGQGNKPQHFGDGTRLSIL.

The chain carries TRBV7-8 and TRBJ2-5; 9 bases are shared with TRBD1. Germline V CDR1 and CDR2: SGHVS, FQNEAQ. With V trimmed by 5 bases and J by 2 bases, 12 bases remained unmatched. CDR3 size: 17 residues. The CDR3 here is CASSPYPNRGLQETQYF. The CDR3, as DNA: TGTGCCAGCAGCCCCTACCCCAACAGGGGGCTTCAAGAGACCCAGTACTTC.

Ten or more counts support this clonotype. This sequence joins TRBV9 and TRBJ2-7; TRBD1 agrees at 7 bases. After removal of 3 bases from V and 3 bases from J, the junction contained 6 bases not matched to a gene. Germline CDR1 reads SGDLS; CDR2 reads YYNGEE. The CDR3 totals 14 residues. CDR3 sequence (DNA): TGTGCCAGCAGCGCAGGGACAGTCCTCTACGAGCAGTACTTC. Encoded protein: CASSAGTVLYEQYF.

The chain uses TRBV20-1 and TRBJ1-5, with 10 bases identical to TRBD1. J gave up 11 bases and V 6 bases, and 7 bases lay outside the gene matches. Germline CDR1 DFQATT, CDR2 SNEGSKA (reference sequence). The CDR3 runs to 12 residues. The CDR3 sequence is CSAPTGGASQHF. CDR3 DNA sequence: TGCAGTGCCCCGACAGGGGGCGCGTCCCAGCATTTT.

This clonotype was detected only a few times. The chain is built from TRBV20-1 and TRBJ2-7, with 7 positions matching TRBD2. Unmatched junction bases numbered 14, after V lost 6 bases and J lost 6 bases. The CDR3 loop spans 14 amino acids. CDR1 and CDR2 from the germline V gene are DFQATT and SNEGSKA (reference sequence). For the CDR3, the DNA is TGCAGTGCCCCTCCCGTGGGAGGGCTAGCCGAGCAGTACTTC. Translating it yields CSAPPVGGLAEQYF.

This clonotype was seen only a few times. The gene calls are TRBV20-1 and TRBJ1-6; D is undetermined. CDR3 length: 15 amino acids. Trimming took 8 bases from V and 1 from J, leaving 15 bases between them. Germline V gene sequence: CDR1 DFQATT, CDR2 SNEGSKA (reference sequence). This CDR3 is CSPRPYMSYNSPLHF. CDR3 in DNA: TGCAGTCCCCGGCCCTATATGTCCTATAATTCACCCCTCCACTTT.

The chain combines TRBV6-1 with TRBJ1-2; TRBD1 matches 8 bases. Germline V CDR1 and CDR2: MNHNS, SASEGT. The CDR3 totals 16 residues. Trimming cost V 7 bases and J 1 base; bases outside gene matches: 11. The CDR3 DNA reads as TGTGCCAGCAAGCCCACCGGGACAGGTGTTAACTATGGCTACACCTTC. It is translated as CASKPTGTGVNYGYTF.

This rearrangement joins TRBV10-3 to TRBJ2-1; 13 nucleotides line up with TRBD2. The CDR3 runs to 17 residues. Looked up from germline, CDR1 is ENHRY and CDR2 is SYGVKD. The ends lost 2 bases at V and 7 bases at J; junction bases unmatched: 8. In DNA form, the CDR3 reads TGTGCCATCAGTGAGGTGTGGACTAGCGGGAGCTCTAATGAGCAGTTCTTC. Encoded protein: CAISEVWTSGSSNEQFF.

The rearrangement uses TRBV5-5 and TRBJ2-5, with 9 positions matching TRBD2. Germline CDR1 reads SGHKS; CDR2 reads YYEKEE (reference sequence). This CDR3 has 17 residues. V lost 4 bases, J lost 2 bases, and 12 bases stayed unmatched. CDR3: CASSQDMVAGVQETQYF. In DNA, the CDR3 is TGTGCCAGCAGCCAAGATATGGTAGCGGGGGTGCAAGAGACCCAGTACTTC. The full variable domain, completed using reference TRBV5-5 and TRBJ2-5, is DAGVTQSPTHLIKTRGQQVTLRCSPISGHKSVSWYQQVLGQGPQFIFQYYEKEERGRGNFPDRFSARQFPNYSSELNVNALLLGDSALYLCASSQDMVAGVQETQYFGPGTRLLVL.

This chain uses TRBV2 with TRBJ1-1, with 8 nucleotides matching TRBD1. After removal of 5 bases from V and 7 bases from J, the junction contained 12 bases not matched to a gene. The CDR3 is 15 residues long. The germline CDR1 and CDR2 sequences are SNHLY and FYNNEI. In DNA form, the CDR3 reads TGTGCCAGCAGTCTTACCTTTCCAGGGGGCGGTGAAGCTTTCTTT. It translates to CASSLTFPGGGEAFF.

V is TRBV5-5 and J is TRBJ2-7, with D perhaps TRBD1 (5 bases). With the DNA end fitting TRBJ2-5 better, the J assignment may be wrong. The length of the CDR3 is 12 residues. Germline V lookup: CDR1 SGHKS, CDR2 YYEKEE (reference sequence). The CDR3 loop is CASSLLGQTQYF. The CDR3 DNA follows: TGTGCCAGCAGCTTGCTGGGGCAGACCCAGTACTTC.